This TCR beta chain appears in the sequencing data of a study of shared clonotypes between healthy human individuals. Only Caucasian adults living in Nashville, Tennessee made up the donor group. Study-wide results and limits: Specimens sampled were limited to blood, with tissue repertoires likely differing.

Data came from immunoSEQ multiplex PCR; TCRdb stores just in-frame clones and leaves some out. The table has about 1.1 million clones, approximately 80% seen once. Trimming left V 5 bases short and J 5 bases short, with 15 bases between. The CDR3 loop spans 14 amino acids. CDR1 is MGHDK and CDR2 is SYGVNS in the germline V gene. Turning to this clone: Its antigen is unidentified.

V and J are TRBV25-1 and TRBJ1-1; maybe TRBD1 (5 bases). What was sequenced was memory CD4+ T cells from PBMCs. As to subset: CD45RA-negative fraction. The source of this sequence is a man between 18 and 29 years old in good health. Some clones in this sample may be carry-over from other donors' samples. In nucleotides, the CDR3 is TGTGCCAGCAGTCGAAGGGGAGGAGGAACTGAAGCTTTCTTT. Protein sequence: CASSRRGGGTEAFF.